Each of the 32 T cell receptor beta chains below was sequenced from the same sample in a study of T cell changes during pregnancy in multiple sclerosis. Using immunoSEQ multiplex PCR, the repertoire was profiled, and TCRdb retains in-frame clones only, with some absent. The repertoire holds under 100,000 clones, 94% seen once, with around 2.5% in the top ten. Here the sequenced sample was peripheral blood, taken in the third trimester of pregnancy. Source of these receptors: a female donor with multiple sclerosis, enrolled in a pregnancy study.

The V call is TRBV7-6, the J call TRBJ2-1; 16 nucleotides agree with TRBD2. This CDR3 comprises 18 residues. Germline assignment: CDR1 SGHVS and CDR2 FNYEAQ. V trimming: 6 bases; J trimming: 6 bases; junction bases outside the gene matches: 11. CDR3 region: CASRTGTSGGAGLNEQFF. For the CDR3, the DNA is TGTGCCAGCAGGACCGGGACTAGCGGGGGGGCGGGGCTCAATGAGCAGTTCTTC. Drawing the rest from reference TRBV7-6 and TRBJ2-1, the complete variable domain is GAGVSQSPRYKVTKRGQDVALRCDPISGHVSLYWYRQALGQGPEFLTYFNYEAQQDKSGLPNDRFSAERPEGSISTLTIQRTEQRDSAMYRCASRTGTSGGAGLNEQFFGPGTRLTVL.

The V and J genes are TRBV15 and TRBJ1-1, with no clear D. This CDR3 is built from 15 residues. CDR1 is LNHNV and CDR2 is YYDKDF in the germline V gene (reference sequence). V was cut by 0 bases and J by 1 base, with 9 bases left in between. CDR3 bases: TGTGCCACCAGCAGAGATCGGGGTTCGAACACTGAAGCTTTCTTT. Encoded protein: CATSRDRGSNTEAFF.

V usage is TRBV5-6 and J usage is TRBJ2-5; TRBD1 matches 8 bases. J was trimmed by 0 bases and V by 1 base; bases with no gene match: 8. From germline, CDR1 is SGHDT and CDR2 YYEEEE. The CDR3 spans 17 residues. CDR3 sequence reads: CASSLRLRTGNQETQYF. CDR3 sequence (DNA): TGTGCCAGCAGCTTGAGACTCCGGACAGGGAACCAAGAGACCCAGTACTTC.

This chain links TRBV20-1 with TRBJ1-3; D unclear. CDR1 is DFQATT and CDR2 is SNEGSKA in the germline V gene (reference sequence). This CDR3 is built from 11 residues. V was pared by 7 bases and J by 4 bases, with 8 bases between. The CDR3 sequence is CSVARGNTIYF. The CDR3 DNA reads TGCAGTGTCGCCAGGGGAAACACCATATATTTT.

CDR3 in DNA: TGCGCCAGCTTTAGCCAAGGTAGGGGGACCCAGTACTTC. Protein sequence: CASFSQGRGTQYF. The chain couples TRBV5-1 to TRBJ2-5, with D possibly being TRBD1 (5 bases). The CDR3 is 13 residues long. Trimming took off 7 bases at V and 7 bases at J, with 17 bases between the two ends. Germline V lookup: CDR1 SGHRS, CDR2 YFSETQ.

For the CDR3, the DNA is TGTGCCATCAGTGGAAAACCCACTAGCGGGGGGGGTCAAGAGACCCAGTACTTC. This codes for CAISGKPTSGGGQETQYF. The gene calls are TRBV10-3 and TRBJ2-5; 13 bases agree with TRBD2. V lost 4 bases, J lost 2 bases, and 10 bases stayed unmatched. Germline V CDR1 and CDR2: ENHRY, SYGVKD. The CDR3 loop spans 18 amino acids.

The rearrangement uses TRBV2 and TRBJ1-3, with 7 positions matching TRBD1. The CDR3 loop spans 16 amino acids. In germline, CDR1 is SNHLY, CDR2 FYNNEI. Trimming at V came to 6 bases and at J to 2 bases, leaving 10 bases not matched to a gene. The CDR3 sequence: CASRGVTGETGNTIYF. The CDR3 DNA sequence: TGTGCCAGCAGAGGGGTCACAGGGGAAACTGGAAACACCATATATTTT.

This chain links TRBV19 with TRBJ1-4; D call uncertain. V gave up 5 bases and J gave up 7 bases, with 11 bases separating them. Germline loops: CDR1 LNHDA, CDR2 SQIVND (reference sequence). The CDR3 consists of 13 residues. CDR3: CASSLPGSEKLFF. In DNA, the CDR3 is TGTGCCAGTAGTTTGCCCGGGAGTGAAAAACTGTTTTTT.

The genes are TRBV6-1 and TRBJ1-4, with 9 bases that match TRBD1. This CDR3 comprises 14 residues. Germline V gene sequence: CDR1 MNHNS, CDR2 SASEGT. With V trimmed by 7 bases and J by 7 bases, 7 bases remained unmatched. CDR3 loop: CASTYLGQGEKLFF. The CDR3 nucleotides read TGTGCCAGCACTTACCTGGGACAGGGTGAAAAACTGTTTTTT.

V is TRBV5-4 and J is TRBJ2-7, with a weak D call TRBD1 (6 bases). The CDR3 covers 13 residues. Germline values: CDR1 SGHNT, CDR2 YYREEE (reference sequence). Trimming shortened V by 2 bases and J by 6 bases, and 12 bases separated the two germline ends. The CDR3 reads CASSFGQGCEQYF. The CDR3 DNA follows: TGTGCCAGCAGCTTTGGGCAGGGGTGCGAGCAGTACTTC. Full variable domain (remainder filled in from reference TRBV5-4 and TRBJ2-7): ETGVTQSPTHLIKTRGQQVTLRCSSQSGHNTVSWYQQALGQGPQFIFQYYREEENGRGNFPPRFSGLQFPNYSSELNVNALELDDSALYLCASSFGQGCEQYFGPGTRLTVT.

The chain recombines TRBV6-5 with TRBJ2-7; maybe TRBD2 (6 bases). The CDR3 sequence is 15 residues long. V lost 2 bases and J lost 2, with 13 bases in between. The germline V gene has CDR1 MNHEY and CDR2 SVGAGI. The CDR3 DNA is TGTGCCAGCAGTTACGGGGGGTTGATTACCTACGAGCAGTACTTC. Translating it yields CASSYGGLITYEQYF.

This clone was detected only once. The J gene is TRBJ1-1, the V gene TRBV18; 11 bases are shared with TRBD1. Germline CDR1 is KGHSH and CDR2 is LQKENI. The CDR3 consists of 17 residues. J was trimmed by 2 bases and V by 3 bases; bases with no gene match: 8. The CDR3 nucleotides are TGTGCCAGCTCACCGCTGAGGGACAGGGGGGCTAACACTGAAGCTTTCTTT. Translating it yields CASSPLRDRGANTEAFF.

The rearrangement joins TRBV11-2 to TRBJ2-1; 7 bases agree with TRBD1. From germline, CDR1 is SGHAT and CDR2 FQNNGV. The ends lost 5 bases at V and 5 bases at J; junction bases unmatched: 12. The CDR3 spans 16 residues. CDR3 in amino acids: CASSPRTGQRDNEQFF. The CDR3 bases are TGTGCCAGCAGCCCACGGACAGGCCAGAGGGACAATGAGCAGTTCTTC.

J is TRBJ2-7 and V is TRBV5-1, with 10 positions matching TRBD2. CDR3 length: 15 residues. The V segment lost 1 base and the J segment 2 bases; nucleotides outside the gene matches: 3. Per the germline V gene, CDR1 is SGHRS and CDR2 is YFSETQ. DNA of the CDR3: TGCGCCAGCAGCTTGTTAGCGGGGGGTGCCTACGAGCAGTACTTC. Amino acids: CASSLLAGGAYEQYF.

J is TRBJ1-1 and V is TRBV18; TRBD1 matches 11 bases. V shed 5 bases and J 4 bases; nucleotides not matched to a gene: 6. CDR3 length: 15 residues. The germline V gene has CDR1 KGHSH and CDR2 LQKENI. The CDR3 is CASSNSGTGGTEAFF. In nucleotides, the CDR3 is TGTGCCAGCTCAAATAGCGGGACAGGGGGCACTGAAGCTTTCTTT.

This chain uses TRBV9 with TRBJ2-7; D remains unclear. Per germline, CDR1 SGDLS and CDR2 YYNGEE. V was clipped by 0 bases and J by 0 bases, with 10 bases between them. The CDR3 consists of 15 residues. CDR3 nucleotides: TGTGCCAGCAGCGTAGCGTCGGCAGGCTCCTACGAGCAGTACTTC. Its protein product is CASSVASAGSYEQYF.

CDR3 protein: CAWSVGQSYNEQFF. The DNA for the CDR3 is TGTGCCTGGAGTGTGGGACAGAGCTACAATGAGCAGTTCTTC. The J gene is TRBJ2-1, the V gene TRBV30; 7 positions match TRBD1. Per germline, CDR1 GTSNPN and CDR2 SVGIG (reference sequence). The CDR3 runs to 14 residues. Trimming cost V 0 bases and J 3 bases; bases outside gene matches: 2. Filled out from reference TRBV30 and TRBJ2-1, the complete variable domain reads SQTIHQWPATLVQPVGSPLSLECTVEGTSNPNLYWYRQAAGRGLQLLFYSVGIGQISSEVPQNLSASRPQDRQFILSSKKLLLSDSGFYLCAWSVGQSYNEQFFGPGTRLTVL.

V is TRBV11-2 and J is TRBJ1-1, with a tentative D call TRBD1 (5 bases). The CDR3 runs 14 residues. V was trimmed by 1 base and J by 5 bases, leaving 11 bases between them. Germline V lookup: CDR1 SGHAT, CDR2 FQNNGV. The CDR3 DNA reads TGTGCCAGCAGCTTAGTCCAGGGAAGGACTGAAGCTTTCTTT. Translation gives CASSLVQGRTEAFF.

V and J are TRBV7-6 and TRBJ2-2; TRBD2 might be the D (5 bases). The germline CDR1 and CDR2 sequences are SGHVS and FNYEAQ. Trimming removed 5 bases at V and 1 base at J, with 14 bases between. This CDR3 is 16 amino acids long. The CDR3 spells CASSLVGRGNTGELFF. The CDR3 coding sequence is TGTGCCAGCAGCCTTGTTGGTCGGGGGAACACCGGGGAGCTGTTTTTT.

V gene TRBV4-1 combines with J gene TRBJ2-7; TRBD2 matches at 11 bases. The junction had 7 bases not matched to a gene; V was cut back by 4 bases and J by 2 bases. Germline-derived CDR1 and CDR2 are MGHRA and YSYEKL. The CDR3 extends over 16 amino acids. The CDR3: CASSRGTSGLPYEQYF. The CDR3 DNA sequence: TGCGCCAGCAGCCGTGGGACTAGCGGCCTACCCTACGAGCAGTACTTC.

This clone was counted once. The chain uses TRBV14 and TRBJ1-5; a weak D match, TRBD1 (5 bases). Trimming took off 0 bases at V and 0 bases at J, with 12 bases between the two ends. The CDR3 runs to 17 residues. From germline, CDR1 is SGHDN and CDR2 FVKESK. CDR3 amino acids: CASSQDRQLHSNQPQHF. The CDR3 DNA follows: TGTGCCAGCAGCCAAGATCGACAGCTCCATAGCAATCAGCCCCAGCATTTT. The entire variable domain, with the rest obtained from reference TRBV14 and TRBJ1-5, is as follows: EAGVTQFPSHSVIEKGQTVTLRCDPISGHDNLYWYRRVMGKEIKFLLHFVKESKQDESGMPNNRFLAERTGGTYSTLKVQPAELEDSGVYFCASSQDRQLHSNQPQHFGDGTRLSIL.

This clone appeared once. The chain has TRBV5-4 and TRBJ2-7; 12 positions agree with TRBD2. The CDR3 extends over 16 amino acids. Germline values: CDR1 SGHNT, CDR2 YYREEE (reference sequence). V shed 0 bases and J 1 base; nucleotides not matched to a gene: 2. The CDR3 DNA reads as TGTGCCAGCAGCTTGGGCGGACTAGCGGGGTCCTACGAGCAGTACTTC. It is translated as CASSLGGLAGSYEQYF.

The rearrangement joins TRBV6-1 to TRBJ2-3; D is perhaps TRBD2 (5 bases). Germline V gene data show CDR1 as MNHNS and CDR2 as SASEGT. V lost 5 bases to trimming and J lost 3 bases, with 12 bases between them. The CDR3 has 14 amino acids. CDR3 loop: CASSRGVETDTQYF. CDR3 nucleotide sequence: TGTGCCAGCAGTCGGGGTGTTGAGACAGATACGCAGTATTTT.

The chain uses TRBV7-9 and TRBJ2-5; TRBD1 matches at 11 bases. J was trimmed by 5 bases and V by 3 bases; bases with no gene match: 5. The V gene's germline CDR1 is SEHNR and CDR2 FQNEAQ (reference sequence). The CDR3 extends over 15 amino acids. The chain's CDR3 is CASSFAGTGGETQYF. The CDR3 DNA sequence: TGTGCCAGCAGCTTCGCCGGGACAGGGGGGGAGACCCAGTACTTC.

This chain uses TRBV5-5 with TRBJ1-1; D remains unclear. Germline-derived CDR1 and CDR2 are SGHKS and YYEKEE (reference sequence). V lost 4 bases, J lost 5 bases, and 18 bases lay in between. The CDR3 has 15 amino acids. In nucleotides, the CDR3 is TGTGCCAGCAGCCGAGAGCGCCCCACGGTGACTGAAGCTTTCTTT. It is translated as CASSRERPTVTEAFF.

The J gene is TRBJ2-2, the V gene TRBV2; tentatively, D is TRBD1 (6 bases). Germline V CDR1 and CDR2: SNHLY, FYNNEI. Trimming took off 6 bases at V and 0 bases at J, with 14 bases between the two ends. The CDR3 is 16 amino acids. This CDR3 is CASSPKGTTNTGELFF. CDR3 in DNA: TGTGCCAGCAGCCCAAAGGGGACAACGAACACCGGGGAGCTGTTTTTT.

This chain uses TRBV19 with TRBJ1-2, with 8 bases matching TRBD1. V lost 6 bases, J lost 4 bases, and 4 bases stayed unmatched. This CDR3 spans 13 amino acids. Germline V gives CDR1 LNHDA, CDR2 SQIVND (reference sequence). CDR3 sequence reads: CASRTGAGYGYTF. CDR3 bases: TGTGCCAGTAGGACAGGGGCCGGCTATGGCTACACCTTC.

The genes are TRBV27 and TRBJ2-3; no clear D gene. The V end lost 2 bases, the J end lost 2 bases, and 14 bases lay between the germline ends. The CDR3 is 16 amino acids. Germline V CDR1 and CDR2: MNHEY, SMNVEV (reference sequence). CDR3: CASSLGFLGFTDTQYF. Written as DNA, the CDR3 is TGTGCCAGCAGTTTAGGCTTCCTCGGGTTCACAGATACGCAGTATTTT.

For the CDR3, the DNA is TGTGCCTGGAGTGTTGGGGGCGTCGATTCACCCCTCCACTTT. It is translated as CAWSVGGVDSPLHF. The rearrangement uses TRBV30 and TRBJ1-6, with a weak D call TRBD1 (6 bases). Germline V gene lookup returns CDR1 GTSNPN and CDR2 SVGIG (reference sequence). This CDR3 is built from 14 residues. Between the trimmed V and J ends, which lost 0 bases and 8 bases, there was a span of 11 bases.

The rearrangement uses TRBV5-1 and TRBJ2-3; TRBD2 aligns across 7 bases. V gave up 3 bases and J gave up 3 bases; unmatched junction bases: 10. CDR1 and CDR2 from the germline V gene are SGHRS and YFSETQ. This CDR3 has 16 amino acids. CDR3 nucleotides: TGCGCCAGCAGCTACGGGGGGACCGCGGGGACAGATACGCAGTATTTT. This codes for CASSYGGTAGTDTQYF.

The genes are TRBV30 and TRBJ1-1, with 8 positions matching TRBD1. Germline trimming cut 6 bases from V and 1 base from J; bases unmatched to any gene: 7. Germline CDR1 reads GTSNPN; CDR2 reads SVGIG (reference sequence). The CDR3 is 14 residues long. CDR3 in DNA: TGTGCCTGTTCAGGGGGCCGGCGGAACACTGAAGCTTTCTTT. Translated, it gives CACSGGRRNTEAFF.

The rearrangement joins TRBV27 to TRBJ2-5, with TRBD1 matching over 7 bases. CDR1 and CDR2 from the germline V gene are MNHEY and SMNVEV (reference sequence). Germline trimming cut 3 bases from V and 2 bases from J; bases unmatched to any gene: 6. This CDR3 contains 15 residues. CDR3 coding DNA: TGTGCCAGCAGTTTTGGATGGACAGGTCAAGAGACCCAGTACTTC. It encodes CASSFGWTGQETQYF.